This passage covers 8 T cell receptor beta chains from one sample sequenced in a study of T cells in Graves' hyperthyroidism and ophthalmopathy. TCR beta CDR3 regions were amplified from RNA transcripts. HTBI primers were used for first-round RT-PCR of the TCR CDR3. TCRdb used MiXCR to reprocess the multiplex PCR reads, holding one entry per CDR3 protein. The sample holds about 590,000 distinct CDR3 sequences, 15% to 19% seen once. Sequenced input: blood. The receptors originated from a woman younger than 45 with Graves' hyperthyroidism.

As for this clonotype: One end of the junction is discordant with germline, which a read error may explain. This rearrangement joins TRBV19 to TRBJ2-7, with TRBD2 matching 7 bases. There are 14 residues in the CDR3. The germline V gene has CDR1 LNHDA and CDR2 SQIVND (reference sequence). CDR3 protein: CASSKESGIYEQHF. CDR3 coding DNA: TGTGCCAGTAGTAAGGAAAGCGGGATTTACGAGCAGCACTTC.

In this sample, this clonotype turned up many times. This chain links TRBV5-1 with TRBJ2-2; D gene ambiguous. The V gene's germline CDR1 is SGHRS and CDR2 YFSETQ. The CDR3 has 15 amino acids. The ends were cut back, 2 bases at V and 8 bases at J, with 16 bases in the middle. As DNA, the CDR3 is TGCGCCAGCAGCTTCTGGTCTATGTCTGTGGGGGAGCTGTTTTTT. This gives the protein CASSFWSMSVGELFF.

This clonotype appeared a few times. The gene calls are TRBV14 and TRBJ2-2; D is possibly TRBD1 or TRBD2 (5 bases each). Trimming stripped 0 bases from V and 0 bases from J, with 11 bases between. The germline V gene has CDR1 SGHDN and CDR2 FVKESK. This CDR3 is 17 amino acids long. The CDR3 DNA reads TGTGCCAGCAGCCAAGAGCCGGGACCTTCGAACACCGGGGAGCTGTTTTTT. Translation: CASSQEPGPSNTGELFF.

This clonotype was seen many times. The rearrangement uses TRBV12-3 or TRBV12-4 and TRBJ2-1; 9 bases are a match to TRBD2. V lost 1 base, J lost 3 bases, and 4 bases stayed unmatched. This CDR3 region has 16 residues. The CDR3 region has the DNA TGTGCCAGCAGTTTAGAAGCGGGAGGAGACTACAATGAGCAGTTCTTC. Protein sequence: CASSLEAGGDYNEQFF.

This clonotype was detected only a few times. Compared with germline, one end of the junction differs, possibly owing to a read error. The rearrangement joins TRBV28 to TRBJ2-5; TRBD2 matches 12 bases. Germline CDR1 MDHEN, CDR2 SYDVKM. The CDR3 has 14 amino acids. CDR3 amino acids: CASSLFSSGRAGFF. The DNA for the CDR3 is TGTGCCAGCAGTTTATTCTCTAGCGGGAGGGCCGGATTCTTC.

The chain is built from TRBV20-1 and TRBJ2-1, with D maybe TRBD2 (6 bases). The V end was cut by 3 bases, the J end by 5 bases, with 20 bases between. Germline assignment: CDR1 DFQATT and CDR2 SNEGSKA (reference sequence). The CDR3 is 16 amino acids. The CDR3 DNA reads as TGCAGTGCTAGGATATGTTGGGGCGGGATTAACAATGAGCAGTTCTTC. Translated: CSARICWGGINNEQFF.

This clonotype was picked up many times. The chain has TRBV5-1 and TRBJ2-7; D ambiguous. This CDR3 region has 13 residues. From germline, CDR1 is SGHRS and CDR2 YFSETQ. V lost 2 bases and J 1 base, leaving 7 bases between the germline ends. The CDR3 protein is CASSFDPSYEQYF. The CDR3 DNA is TGCGCCAGCAGCTTCGACCCGTCCTACGAGCAGTACTTC.

In regard to this clonotype: At one end the junction does not follow the germline gene, possibly because of a read error. The chain combines TRBV7-2 with TRBJ2-7; TRBD2 might be the D (6 bases). The V gene's germline CDR1 is SGHTA and CDR2 FQGNSA. The CDR3 is 14 residues long. CDR3 region: CASSIADYSYEQYF. The CDR3 nucleotides are TGTGCCAGCAGCATAGCGGACTACTCCTACGAGCAGTACTTC.